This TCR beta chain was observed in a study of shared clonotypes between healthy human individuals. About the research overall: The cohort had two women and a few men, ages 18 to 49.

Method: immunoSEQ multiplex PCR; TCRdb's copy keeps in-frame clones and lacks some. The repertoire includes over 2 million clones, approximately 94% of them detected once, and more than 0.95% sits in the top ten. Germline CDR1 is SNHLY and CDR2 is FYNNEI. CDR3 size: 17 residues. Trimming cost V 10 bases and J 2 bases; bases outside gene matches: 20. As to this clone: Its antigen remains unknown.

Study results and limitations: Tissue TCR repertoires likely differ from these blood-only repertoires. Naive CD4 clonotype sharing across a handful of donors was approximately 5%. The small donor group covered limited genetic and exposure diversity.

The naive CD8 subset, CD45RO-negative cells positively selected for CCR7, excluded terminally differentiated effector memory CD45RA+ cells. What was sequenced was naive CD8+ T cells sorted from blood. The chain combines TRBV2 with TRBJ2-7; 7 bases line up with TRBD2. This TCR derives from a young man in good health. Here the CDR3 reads CATDIAGEGRIAYEQYF. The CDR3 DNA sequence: TGTGCCACTGACATCGCGGGGGAGGGCCGGATCGCCTACGAGCAGTACTTC.